The 21 T cell receptor beta chains given below trace back to one sample, sequenced in a study of PD-1 blockade in classical Hodgkin lymphoma. Relapses following autologous stem cell transplantation were seen in all patients, with brentuximab vedotin exposure varying. The table came from immunoSEQ multiplex PCR; TCRdb's copy has only in-frame clones and leaves some out. The data contain about 150,000 clones, about 78% of them seen just once; the ten biggest clones take up roughly 10%. Specimen: peripheral blood mononuclear cells (PBMCs), collected before the second cycle of nivolumab. These receptors were obtained from a human donor with classical Hodgkin lymphoma.

This chain connects TRBV11-3 to TRBJ1-2, with 11 bases identical to TRBD1. J was trimmed by 5 bases and V by 0 bases; bases with no gene match: 8. The germline V gene has CDR1 SGHNT and CDR2 YENEEA. The CDR3 runs 17 residues. The CDR3 DNA is TGTGCCAGCAGCTTAGATCGTGGACAGGGGGCGAGGTATGGCTACACCTTC. Its protein is CASSLDRGQGARYGYTF. Combining the CDR3 with reference TRBV11-3 and TRBJ1-2 gives the whole variable domain EAGVVQSPRYKIIEKKQPVAFWCNPISGHNTLYWYLQNLGQGPELLIRYENEEAVDDSQLPKDRFSAERLKGVDSTLKIQPAELGDSAVYLCASSLDRGQGARYGYTFGSGTRLTVV.

CDR3 amino acids: CSSGGGAAYNEQFF. The CDR3 DNA reads as TGCAGCTCCGGCGGGGGGGCCGCCTACAATGAGCAGTTCTTC. V gene TRBV29-1 combines with J gene TRBJ2-1; 9 nucleotides match TRBD2. The V gene end was trimmed by 8 bases and the J gene end by 2 bases; junction bases not matched to a gene: 7. Germline CDR1 is SQVTM and CDR2 is ANQGSEA. The CDR3 totals 14 residues.

This clone was counted only a few times. The chain joins TRBV6-6 to TRBJ2-6, with no clear D. The germline CDR1 and CDR2 sequences are MNHNY and SVGAGI (reference sequence). The CDR3 runs 15 residues. V was trimmed by 2 bases and J by 1 base, leaving 6 bases between them. The CDR3 sequence is CASSYRPSGANVLTF. The CDR3 nucleotides are TGTGCCAGCAGTTACAGGCCGTCTGGGGCCAACGTCCTGACTTTC.

The rearrangement joins TRBV28 to TRBJ2-7; possibly TRBD1 for D (6 bases). Between the trimmed V and J ends, which lost 4 bases and 0 bases, there was a span of 13 bases. This CDR3 has 15 residues. Germline lookup yields CDR1 MDHEN and CDR2 SYDVKM. CDR3 loop: CASSSRTVSSYEQYF. In DNA form, the CDR3 reads TGTGCCAGCAGTTCCCGGACAGTAAGCTCCTACGAGCAGTACTTC.

The chain couples TRBV19 to TRBJ1-5; 11 nucleotides match TRBD1. Losses at the gene ends were 6 bases for V and 6 bases for J; bases not matched to a gene: 7. CDR1 and CDR2 (germline): LNHDA, SQIVND (reference sequence). This CDR3 region has 15 residues. The CDR3: CASSLGQGAGQPQHF. DNA for the CDR3: TGTGCCAGTAGCCTCGGACAGGGGGCTGGTCAGCCCCAGCATTTT.

The rearrangement links TRBV5-8 to TRBJ2-2; no clear D gene. The V end lost 0 bases, the J end lost 2 bases, and 2 bases lay between the germline ends. Looked up from germline, CDR1 is SGHTS and CDR2 is YDEGEE. This CDR3 comprises 13 residues. Written as DNA, the CDR3 is TGTGCCAGCAGCTTGGTAAACACCGGGGAGCTGTTTTTT. Protein: CASSLVNTGELFF.

This clone appeared once. The CDR3, as DNA: TGTGCTAGTGCCCCGTCGGAGGCTAGCTCCTACGAGCAGTACTTC. Its translation: CASAPSEASSYEQYF. The chain recombines TRBV12-5 with TRBJ2-7, with D tentatively TRBD2 (5 bases). Germline values: CDR1 LGHNT, CDR2 FRNRAP. The CDR3 covers 15 residues. With 7 bases removed from V and 0 bases from J, the gap between germline ends came to 16 bases.

This chain links TRBV15 with TRBJ2-5; 8 nucleotides agree with TRBD1. CDR3 length: 15 amino acids. From germline, CDR1 is LNHNV and CDR2 YYDKDF (reference sequence). The V segment lost 0 bases and the J segment 2 bases; nucleotides outside the gene matches: 2. CDR3 amino acids: CATSREQGGQETQYF. DNA for the CDR3: TGTGCCACCAGCAGAGAACAGGGGGGACAAGAGACCCAGTACTTC.

Worth noting for this clone: Mismatch with germline at one junction end may stem from a read error. This chain connects TRBV5-6 to TRBJ1-2; TRBD1 might be the D (5 bases). This CDR3 has 14 amino acids. The germline gives CDR1 SGHDT, CDR2 YYEEEE. Here the CDR3 DNA reads TGTGCCAGCAGCTCTCCGAGGGAGCCCCAGGGCGACGCCTTC. Translation: CASSSPREPQGDAF. Looking up the rest from reference TRBV5-6 and TRBJ1-2 gives the full variable domain: DAGVTQSPTHLIKTRGQQVTLRCSPKSGHDTVSWYQQALGQGPQFIFQYYEEEERQRGNFPDRFSGHQFPNYSSELNVNALLLGDSALYLCASSSPREPQGDAFGSGTRLTVV.

This clone was seen just once. The chain has TRBV4-2 and TRBJ2-3; no reliable D call. Trimming cost V 0 bases and J 0 bases, with 10 bases left between them. The germline V gene encodes CDR1 LGHNA and CDR2 YNFKEQ. CDR3 length: 16 residues. The CDR3 here is CASSQDGYSSTDTQYF. The CDR3 DNA reads as TGTGCCAGCAGCCAAGATGGGTACTCTAGCACAGATACGCAGTATTTT.

The CDR3 nucleotides read TGTGCCAGCAGTTACATACTAGCTGGTGGGGAGCTGTTTTTT. Protein sequence: CASSYILAGGELFF. The genes are TRBV6-5 and TRBJ2-2; TRBD2 is a possible D gene (6 bases). The CDR3 contains 14 residues. V lost 2 bases to trimming and J lost 8 bases, with 12 bases between them. CDR1 MNHEY and CDR2 SVGAGI come from the germline V gene.

This clone was seen only a few times. The chain recombines TRBV27 with TRBJ1-3; 10 nucleotides line up with TRBD1. The CDR3 contains 14 residues. V shed 6 bases, J shed 10 bases, and the junction held 9 bases outside the gene matches. Looked up from germline, CDR1 is MNHEY and CDR2 is SMNVEV (reference sequence). CDR3: CASSPDRGADTIYF. The CDR3 DNA reads TGTGCCAGCAGCCCGGACAGGGGGGCAGATACCATATATTTT.

The gene calls are TRBV9 and TRBJ2-7; D is possibly TRBD1 (6 bases). Germline loops: CDR1 SGDLS, CDR2 YYNGEE. Trimming removed 6 bases at V and 4 bases at J, with 17 bases between. This CDR3 contains 14 residues. CDR3 region: CASTRGQGPYEQYF. The CDR3 region has the DNA TGTGCCAGCACCCGGGGCCAGGGGCCGTACGAGCAGTACTTC.

The rearrangement joins TRBV2 to TRBJ2-3; the D gene could be TRBD1 or TRBD2 (5 bases each). Trimming removed 4 bases from V and 1 base from J, with 9 bases in between. The CDR3 loop spans 14 amino acids. Germline V lookup: CDR1 SNHLY, CDR2 FYNNEI. The CDR3 DNA reads TGTGCCAGCAGTGCCCGGGACGGCACAGATACGCAGTATTTT. It yields the protein CASSARDGTDTQYF.

This chain joins TRBV5-1 and TRBJ2-7; 8 positions match TRBD1. The CDR3 length is 14 residues. V gave up 0 bases and J gave up 4 bases; unmatched junction bases: 3. Germline V gene sequence: CDR1 SGHRS, CDR2 YFSETQ. CDR3 residues: CASSLGTGFYEQYF. CDR3 coding DNA: TGCGCCAGCAGCTTGGGGACAGGGTTTTACGAGCAGTACTTC.

The gene calls are TRBV11-2 and TRBJ2-6; D gene uncertain. Per germline, CDR1 SGHAT and CDR2 FQNNGV. This CDR3 is built from 16 residues. With 0 bases removed from V and 2 bases from J, the gap between germline ends came to 8 bases. CDR3 sequence (DNA): TGTGCCAGCAGCTTAGATGTAGTGCCTGGGGCCAACGTCCTGACTTTC. Amino acids: CASSLDVVPGANVLTF.

V and J are TRBV7-3 and TRBJ2-2; TRBD2 agrees at 14 bases. This CDR3 has 18 amino acids. CDR1 is SGHTA, CDR2 FQGTGA, per germline. Germline trimming cut 2 bases from V and 0 bases from J; bases unmatched to any gene: 2. This chain's CDR3 is CASSLGTSGGSNTGELFF. In nucleotides, the CDR3 is TGTGCCAGCAGCTTAGGGACTAGCGGGGGATCGAACACCGGGGAGCTGTTTTTT.

As regards this clone: Other DNA sequences in the same sample also yield this CDR3. The chain has TRBV2 and TRBJ1-5, with D possibly matching TRBD1 (5 bases). The V gene lost 4 bases and the J gene lost 1 base, with 8 bases spanning the gap. This CDR3 region has 14 residues. Germline values: CDR1 SNHLY, CDR2 FYNNEI. Written as DNA, the CDR3 is TGTGCCAGCAGTGTCCAGGGAAGCAATCAGCCCCAGCATTTT. Protein sequence: CASSVQGSNQPQHF.

A few counts support this clone. This chain uses TRBV9 with TRBJ2-1; perhaps TRBD1 as D (5 bases). V lost 3 bases to trimming and J lost 3 bases, with 13 bases between them. The CDR3 is 15 amino acids. From germline, CDR1 is SGDLS and CDR2 YYNGEE. CDR3 in DNA: TGTGCCAGCAGCGCCGGACACCCGGACTACAATGAGCAGTTCTTC. Encoded protein: CASSAGHPDYNEQFF.

The chain combines TRBV18 with TRBJ2-7, with 8 bases fitting TRBD1. The V segment lost 3 bases and the J segment 2 bases; nucleotides outside the gene matches: 6. The CDR3 has 15 amino acids. Germline CDR1 and CDR2: KGHSH and LQKENI. CDR3 protein: CASSPDRATTYEQYF. The CDR3 DNA sequence: TGTGCCAGCTCACCGGACAGGGCCACAACCTACGAGCAGTACTTC.

Only a few counts were recorded for this clone. The same CDR3 also results from other DNA sequences found in this sample. This chain joins TRBV18 and TRBJ2-5; D unresolved. Germline V gene data show CDR1 as KGHSH and CDR2 as LQKENI. The V end was cut by 3 bases, the J end by 1 base, with 0 bases between. This CDR3 has 11 amino acids. DNA for the CDR3: TGTGCCAGCTCACCCCAAGAGACCCAGTACTTC. Residues: CASSPQETQYF.